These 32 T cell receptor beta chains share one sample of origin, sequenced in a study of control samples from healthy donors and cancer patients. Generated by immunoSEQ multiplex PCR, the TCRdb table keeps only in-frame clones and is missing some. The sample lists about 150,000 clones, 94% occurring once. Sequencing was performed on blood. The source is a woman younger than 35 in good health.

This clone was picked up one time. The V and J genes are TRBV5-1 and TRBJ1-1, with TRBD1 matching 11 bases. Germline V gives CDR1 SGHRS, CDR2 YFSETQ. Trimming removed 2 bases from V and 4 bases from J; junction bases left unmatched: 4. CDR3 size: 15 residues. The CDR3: CASSFLGTGGTEAFF. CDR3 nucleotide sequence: TGCGCCAGCAGCTTTCTAGGGACAGGGGGCACTGAAGCTTTCTTT. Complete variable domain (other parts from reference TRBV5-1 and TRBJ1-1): KAGVTQTPRYLIKTRGQQVTLSCSPISGHRSVSWYQQTPGQGLQFLFEYFSETQRNKGNFPGRFSGRQFSNSRSEMNVSTLELGDSALYLCASSFLGTGGTEAFFGQGTRLTVV.

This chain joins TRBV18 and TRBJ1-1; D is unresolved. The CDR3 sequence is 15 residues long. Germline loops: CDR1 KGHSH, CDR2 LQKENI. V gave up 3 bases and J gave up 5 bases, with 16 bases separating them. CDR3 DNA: TGTGCCAGCTCACCGGCTCTGGCTGGAAGGACTGAAGCTTTCTTT. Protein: CASSPALAGRTEAFF.

As DNA, the CDR3 is TGTGCCAGCAGCTTTTATCTAATCACAGGACAGGGAAATGGCTACACCTTC. This sequence encodes CASSFYLITGQGNGYTF. The chain couples TRBV5-6 to TRBJ1-2; 8 nucleotides agree with TRBD1. CDR1 SGHDT and CDR2 YYEEEE come from the germline V gene. This CDR3 comprises 17 residues. The trim removed 2 bases at V and 6 bases at J, leaving 15 bases unmatched.

In DNA form, the CDR3 reads TGTGCCAGCAGCTTAGGCACGGGGGCGCGGGAGACCCAGTACTTC. Amino acids: CASSLGTGARETQYF. The chain joins TRBV7-2 to TRBJ2-5, with D perhaps being TRBD1 or TRBD2 (6 bases each). Trimming shortened V by 1 base and J by 5 bases, and 14 bases separated the two germline ends. CDR3 length: 15 amino acids. Germline V gene sequence: CDR1 SGHTA, CDR2 FQGNSA.

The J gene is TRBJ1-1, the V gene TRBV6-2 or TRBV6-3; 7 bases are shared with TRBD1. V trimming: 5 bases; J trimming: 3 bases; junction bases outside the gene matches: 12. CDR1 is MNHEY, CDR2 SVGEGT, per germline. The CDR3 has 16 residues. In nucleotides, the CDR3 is TGTGCCAGCAGTCCCATCGTTGACAGGGTCGACACTGAAGCTTTCTTT. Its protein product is CASSPIVDRVDTEAFF.

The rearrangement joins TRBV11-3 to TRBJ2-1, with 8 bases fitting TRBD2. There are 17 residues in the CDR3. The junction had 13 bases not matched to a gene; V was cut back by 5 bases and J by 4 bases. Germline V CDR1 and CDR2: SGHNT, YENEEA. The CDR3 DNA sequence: TGTGCCAGCAGCCCTAGCTGGGGAGCGGGAGTGTACAATGAGCAGTTCTTC. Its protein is CASSPSWGAGVYNEQFF.

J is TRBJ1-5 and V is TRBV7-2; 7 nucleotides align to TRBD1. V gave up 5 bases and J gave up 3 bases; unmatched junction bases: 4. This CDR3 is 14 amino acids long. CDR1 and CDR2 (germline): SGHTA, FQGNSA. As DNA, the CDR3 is TGTGCCAGCAGCCAAGGGACAGTCAATCAGCCCCAGCATTTT. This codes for CASSQGTVNQPQHF.

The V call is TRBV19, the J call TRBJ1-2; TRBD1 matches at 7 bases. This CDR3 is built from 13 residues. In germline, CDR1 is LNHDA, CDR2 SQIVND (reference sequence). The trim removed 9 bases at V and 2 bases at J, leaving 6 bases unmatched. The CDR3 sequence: CASRTGSNYGYTF. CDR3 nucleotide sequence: TGTGCCAGCCGGACAGGCTCAAACTATGGCTACACCTTC.

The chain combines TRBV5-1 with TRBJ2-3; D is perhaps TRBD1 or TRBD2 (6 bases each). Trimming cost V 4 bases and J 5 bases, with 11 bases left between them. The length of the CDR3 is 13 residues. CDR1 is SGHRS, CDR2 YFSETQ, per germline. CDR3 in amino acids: CASSVGGRDTQYF. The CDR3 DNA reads TGCGCCAGCAGCGTGGGGGGCCGAGATACGCAGTATTTT. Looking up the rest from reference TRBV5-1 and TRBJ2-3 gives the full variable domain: KAGVTQTPRYLIKTRGQQVTLSCSPISGHRSVSWYQQTPGQGLQFLFEYFSETQRNKGNFPGRFSGRQFSNSRSEMNVSTLELGDSALYLCASSVGGRDTQYFGPGTRLTVL.

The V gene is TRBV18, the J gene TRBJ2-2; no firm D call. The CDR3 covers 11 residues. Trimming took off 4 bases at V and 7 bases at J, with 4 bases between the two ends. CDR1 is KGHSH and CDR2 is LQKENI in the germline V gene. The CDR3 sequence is CASSRSGELFF. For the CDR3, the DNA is TGTGCCAGCTCACGAAGCGGGGAGCTGTTTTTT. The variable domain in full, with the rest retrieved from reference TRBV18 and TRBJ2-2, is NAGVMQNPRHLVRRRGQEARLRCSPMKGHSHVYWYRQLPEEGLKFMVYLQKENIIDESGMPKERFSAEFPKEGPSILRIQQVVRGDSAAYFCASSRSGELFFGEGSRLTVL.

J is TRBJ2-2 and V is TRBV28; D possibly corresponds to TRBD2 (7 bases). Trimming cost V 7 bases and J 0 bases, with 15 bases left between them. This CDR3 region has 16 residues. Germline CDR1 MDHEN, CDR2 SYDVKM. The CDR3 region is CASTEGGTTNTGELFF. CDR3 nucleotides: TGTGCCAGCACCGAGGGGGGGACAACGAACACCGGGGAGCTGTTTTTT.

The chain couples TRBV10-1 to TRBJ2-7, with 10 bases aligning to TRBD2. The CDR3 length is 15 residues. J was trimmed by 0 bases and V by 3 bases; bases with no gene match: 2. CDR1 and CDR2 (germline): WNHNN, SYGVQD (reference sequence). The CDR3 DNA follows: TGCGCCAGCAGTGATTGGACTAGCGGCTCCTACGAGCAGTACTTC. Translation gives CASSDWTSGSYEQYF.

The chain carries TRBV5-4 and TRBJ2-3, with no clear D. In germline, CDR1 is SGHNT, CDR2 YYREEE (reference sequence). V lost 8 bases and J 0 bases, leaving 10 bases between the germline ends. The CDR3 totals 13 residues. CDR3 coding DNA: TGTGCCAGTCGAACTACTAGCACAGATACGCAGTATTTT. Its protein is CASRTTSTDTQYF. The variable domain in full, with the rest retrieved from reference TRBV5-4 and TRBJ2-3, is ETGVTQSPTHLIKTRGQQVTLRCSSQSGHNTVSWYQQALGQGPQFIFQYYREEENGRGNFPPRFSGLQFPNYSSELNVNALELDDSALYLCASRTTSTDTQYFGPGTRLTVL.

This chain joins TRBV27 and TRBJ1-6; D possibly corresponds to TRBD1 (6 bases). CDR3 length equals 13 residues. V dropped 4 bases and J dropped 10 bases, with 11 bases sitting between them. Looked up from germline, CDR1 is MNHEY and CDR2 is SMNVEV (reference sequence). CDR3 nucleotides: TGTGCCAGCAGTTCTTACGGGGGCTCACCCCTCCACTTT. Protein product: CASSSYGGSPLHF.

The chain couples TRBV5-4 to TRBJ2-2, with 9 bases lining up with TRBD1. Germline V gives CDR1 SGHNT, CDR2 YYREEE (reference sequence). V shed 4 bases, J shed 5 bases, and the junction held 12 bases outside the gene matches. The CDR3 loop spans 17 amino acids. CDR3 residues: CASSGGQGGGVTGELFF. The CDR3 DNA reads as TGTGCCAGCAGCGGGGGACAGGGAGGCGGAGTGACCGGGGAGCTGTTTTTT.

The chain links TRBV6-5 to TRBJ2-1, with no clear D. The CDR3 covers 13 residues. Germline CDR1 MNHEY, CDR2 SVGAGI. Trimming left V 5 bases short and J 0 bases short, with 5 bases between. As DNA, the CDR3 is TGTGCCAGCAGTAAGAGCTCCTACAATGAGCAGTTCTTC. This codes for CASSKSSYNEQFF.

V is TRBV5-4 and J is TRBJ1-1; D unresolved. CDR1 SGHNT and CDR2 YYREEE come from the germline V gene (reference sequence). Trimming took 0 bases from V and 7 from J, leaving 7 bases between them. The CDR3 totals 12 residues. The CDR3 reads CASSLEHGEAFF. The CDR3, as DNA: TGTGCCAGCAGCTTGGAACACGGTGAAGCTTTCTTT. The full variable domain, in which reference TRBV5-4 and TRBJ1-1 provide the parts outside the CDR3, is ETGVTQSPTHLIKTRGQQVTLRCSSQSGHNTVSWYQQALGQGPQFIFQYYREEENGRGNFPPRFSGLQFPNYSSELNVNALELDDSALYLCASSLEHGEAFFGQGTRLTVV.

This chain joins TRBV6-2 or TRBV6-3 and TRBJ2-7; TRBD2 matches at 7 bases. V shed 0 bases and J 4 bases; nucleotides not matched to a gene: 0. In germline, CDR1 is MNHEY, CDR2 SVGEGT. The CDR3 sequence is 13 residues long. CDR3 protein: CASSYSGLYEQYF. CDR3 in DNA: TGTGCCAGCAGTTACTCGGGACTATACGAGCAGTACTTC.

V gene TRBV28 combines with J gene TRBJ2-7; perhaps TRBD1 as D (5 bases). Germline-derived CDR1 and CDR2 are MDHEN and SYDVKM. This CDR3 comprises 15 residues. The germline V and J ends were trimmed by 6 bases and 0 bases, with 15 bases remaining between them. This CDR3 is CASSLLTEFSYEQYF. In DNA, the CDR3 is TGTGCCAGCAGCCTCCTGACAGAATTCTCCTACGAGCAGTACTTC. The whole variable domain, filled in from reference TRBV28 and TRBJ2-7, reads DVKVTQSSRYLVKRTGEKVFLECVQDMDHENMFWYRQDPGLGLRLIYFSYDVKMKEKGDIPEGYSVSREKKERFSLILESASTNQTSMYLCASSLLTEFSYEQYFGPGTRLTVT.

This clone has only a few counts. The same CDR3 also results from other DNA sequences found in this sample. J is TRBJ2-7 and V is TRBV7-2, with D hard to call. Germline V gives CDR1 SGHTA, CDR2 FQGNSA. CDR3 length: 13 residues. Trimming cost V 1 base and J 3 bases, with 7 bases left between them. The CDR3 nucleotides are TGTGCCAGCAGCTTAGGGAGAGGCTACGAGCAGTACTTC. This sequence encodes CASSLGRGYEQYF.

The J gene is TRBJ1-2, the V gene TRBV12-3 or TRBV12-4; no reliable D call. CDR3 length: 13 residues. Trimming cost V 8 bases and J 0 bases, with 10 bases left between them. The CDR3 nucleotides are TGTGCCAGCCAATTAGACACTAACTATGGCTACACCTTC. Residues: CASQLDTNYGYTF.

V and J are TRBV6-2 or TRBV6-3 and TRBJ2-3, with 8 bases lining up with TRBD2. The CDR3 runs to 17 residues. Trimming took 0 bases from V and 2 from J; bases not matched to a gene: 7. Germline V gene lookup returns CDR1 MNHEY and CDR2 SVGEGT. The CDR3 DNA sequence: TGTGCCAGCAGTTACTCGAGGGGACTAGGATACACAGATACGCAGTATTTT. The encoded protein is CASSYSRGLGYTDTQYF.

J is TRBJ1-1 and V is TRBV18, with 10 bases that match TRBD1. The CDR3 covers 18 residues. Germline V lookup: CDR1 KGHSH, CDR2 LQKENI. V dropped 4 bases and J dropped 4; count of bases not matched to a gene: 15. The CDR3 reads CASSLVGQGTYPGTEAFF. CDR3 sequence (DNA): TGTGCCAGCTCACTCGTGGGACAGGGGACTTACCCTGGCACTGAAGCTTTCTTT.

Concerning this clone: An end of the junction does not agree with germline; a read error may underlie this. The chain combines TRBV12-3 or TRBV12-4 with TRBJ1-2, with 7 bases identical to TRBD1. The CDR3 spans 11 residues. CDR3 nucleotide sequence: TGTGCCAGCAGTCCCCAGACAGGGTTTTATTTC. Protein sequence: CASSPQTGFYF.

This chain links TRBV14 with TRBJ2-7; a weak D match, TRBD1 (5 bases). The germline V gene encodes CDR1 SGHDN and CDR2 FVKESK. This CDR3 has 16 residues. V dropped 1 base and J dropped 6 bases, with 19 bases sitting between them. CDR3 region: CASSQGPGLIWLEQYF. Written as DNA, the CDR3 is TGTGCCAGCAGCCAAGGCCCAGGGTTGATTTGGCTCGAGCAGTACTTC.

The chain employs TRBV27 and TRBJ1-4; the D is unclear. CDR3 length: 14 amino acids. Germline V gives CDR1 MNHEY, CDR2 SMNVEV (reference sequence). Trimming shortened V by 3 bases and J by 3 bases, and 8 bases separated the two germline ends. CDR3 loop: CASSFLGSNEKLFF. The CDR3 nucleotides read TGTGCCAGCAGTTTTTTGGGTTCTAATGAAAAACTGTTTTTT.

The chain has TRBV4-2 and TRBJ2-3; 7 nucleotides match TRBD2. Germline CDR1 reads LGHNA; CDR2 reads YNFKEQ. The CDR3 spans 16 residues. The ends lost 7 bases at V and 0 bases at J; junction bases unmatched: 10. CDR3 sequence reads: CASTLNPAGSTDTQYF. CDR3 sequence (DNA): TGTGCCAGCACACTAAACCCAGCGGGGAGCACAGATACGCAGTATTTT.

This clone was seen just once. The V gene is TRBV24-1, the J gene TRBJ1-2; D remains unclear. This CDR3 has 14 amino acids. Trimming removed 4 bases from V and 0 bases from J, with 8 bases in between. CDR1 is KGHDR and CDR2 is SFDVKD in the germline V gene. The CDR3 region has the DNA TGTGCCACCAGTGACCCCACTACTAACTATGGCTACACCTTC. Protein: CATSDPTTNYGYTF.

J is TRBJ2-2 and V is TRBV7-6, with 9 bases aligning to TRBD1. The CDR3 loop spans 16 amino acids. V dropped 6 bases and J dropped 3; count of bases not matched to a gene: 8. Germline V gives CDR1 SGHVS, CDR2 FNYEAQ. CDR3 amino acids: CASRRTGGSYTGELFF. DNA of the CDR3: TGTGCCAGCAGACGAACAGGGGGCTCCTACACCGGGGAGCTGTTTTTT. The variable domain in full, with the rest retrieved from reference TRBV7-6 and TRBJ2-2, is GAGVSQSPRYKVTKRGQDVALRCDPISGHVSLYWYRQALGQGPEFLTYFNYEAQQDKSGLPNDRFSAERPEGSISTLTIQRTEQRDSAMYRCASRRTGGSYTGELFFGEGSRLTVL.

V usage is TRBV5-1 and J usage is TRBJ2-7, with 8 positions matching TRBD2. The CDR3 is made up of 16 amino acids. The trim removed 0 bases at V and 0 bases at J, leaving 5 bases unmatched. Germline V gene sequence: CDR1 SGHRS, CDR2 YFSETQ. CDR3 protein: CASSLVQRGNSYEQYF. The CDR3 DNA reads TGCGCCAGCAGCTTGGTGCAGCGGGGGAACTCCTACGAGCAGTACTTC.

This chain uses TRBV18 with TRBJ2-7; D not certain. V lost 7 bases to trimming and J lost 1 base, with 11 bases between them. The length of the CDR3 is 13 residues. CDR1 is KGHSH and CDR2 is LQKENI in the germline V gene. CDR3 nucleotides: TGTGCCAGCTTGGCAGGTGGTTCCTACGAGCAGTACTTC. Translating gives CASLAGGSYEQYF. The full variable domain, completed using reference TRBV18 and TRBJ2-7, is NAGVMQNPRHLVRRRGQEARLRCSPMKGHSHVYWYRQLPEEGLKFMVYLQKENIIDESGMPKERFSAEFPKEGPSILRIQQVVRGDSAAYFCASLAGGSYEQYFGPGTRLTVT.

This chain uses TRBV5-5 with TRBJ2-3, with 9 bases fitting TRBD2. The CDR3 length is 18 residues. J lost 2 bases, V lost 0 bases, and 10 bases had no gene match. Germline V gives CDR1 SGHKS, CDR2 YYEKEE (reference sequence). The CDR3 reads CASSLGGSSGVITDTQYF. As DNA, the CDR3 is TGTGCCAGCAGCTTGGGCGGGTCTAGCGGGGTGATCACAGATACGCAGTATTTT.